This T cell receptor (beta chain) was retrieved from a study of immune cell composition in non-small cell lung cancer. The germline gives CDR1 MNHEY, CDR2 SVGAGI. The CDR3 is 14 residues long. The junction had 7 bases not matched to a gene; V was cut back by 6 bases and J by 8 bases. Profiled with immunoSEQ multiplex PCR; TCRdb holds only in-frame clones, not every one. The sample has about 7,600 clones, 75% to 85% seen once. This clone appeared a single time. Its antigen remains unknown. Regarding the study as a whole: Tumour TCR-beta clonality was not significantly tied to smoking pack-years. Tumour-associated clones >0.5% occurred in 25% to 40% of adenocarcinomas, about three quarters of squamous. Top 10 clone scores and clonality were higher in squamous than adenocarcinoma.

Sample: lung tumor tissue. This chain links TRBV6-5 with TRBJ1-6; 7 nucleotides align to TRBD1. This sequence originates from a human donor with non-small cell lung cancer. Here the CDR3 reads CASRTQGVDSPLHF. In nucleotides, the CDR3 is TGTGCCAGCAGGACCCAGGGGGTCGATTCACCCCTCCACTTT.